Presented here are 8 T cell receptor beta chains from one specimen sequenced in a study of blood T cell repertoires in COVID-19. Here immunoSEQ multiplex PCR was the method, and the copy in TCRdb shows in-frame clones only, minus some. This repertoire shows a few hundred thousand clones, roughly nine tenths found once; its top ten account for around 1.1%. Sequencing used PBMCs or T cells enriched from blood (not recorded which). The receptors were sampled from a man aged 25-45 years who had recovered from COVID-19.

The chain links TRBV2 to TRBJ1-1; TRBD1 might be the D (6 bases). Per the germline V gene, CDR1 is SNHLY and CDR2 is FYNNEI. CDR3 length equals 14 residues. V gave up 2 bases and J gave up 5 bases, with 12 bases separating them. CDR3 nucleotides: TGTGCCAGCAGTGAACAGGGGATAGGGACTGAAGCTTTCTTT. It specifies CASSEQGIGTEAFF.

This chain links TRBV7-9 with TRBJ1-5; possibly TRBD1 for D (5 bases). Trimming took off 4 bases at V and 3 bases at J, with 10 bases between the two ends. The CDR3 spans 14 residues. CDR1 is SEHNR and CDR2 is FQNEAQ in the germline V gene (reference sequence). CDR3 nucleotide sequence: TGTGCCAGCAGCTCGGGGGGGAACAATCAGCCCCAGCATTTT. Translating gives CASSSGGNNQPQHF.

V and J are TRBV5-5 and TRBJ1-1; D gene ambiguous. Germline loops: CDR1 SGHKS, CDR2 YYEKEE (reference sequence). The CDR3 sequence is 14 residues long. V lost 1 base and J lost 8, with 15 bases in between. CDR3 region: CASSLLNGPQEAFF. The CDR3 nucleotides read TGTGCCAGCAGCTTGCTGAATGGTCCACAGGAAGCTTTCTTT.

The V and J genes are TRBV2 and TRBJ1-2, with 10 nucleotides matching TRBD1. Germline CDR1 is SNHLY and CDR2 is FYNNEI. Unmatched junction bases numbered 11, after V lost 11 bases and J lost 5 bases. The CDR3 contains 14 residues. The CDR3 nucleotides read TGTGCCCTAAGGACGACAGGGGGCCCATATGGCTACACCTTC. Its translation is CALRTTGGPYGYTF.

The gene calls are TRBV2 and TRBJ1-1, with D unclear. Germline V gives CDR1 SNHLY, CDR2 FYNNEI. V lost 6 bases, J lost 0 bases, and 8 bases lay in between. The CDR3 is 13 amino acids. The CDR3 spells CASRGSVNTEAFF. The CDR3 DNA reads TGTGCCAGCAGGGGCTCGGTGAACACTGAAGCTTTCTTT.

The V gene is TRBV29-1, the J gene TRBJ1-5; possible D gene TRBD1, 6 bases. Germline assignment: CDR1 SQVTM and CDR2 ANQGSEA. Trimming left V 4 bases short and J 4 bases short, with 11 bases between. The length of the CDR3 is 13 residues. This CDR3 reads CSVGRGPNQPQHF. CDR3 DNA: TGCAGCGTTGGCAGGGGACCGAATCAGCCCCAGCATTTT.

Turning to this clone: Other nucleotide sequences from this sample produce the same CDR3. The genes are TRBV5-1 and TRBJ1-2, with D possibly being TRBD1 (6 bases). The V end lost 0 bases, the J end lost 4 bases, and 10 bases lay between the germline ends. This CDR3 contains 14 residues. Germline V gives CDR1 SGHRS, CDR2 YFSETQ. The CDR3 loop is CASSLETGRYGYTF. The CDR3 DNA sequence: TGCGCCAGCAGCTTGGAGACAGGACGCTATGGCTACACCTTC.

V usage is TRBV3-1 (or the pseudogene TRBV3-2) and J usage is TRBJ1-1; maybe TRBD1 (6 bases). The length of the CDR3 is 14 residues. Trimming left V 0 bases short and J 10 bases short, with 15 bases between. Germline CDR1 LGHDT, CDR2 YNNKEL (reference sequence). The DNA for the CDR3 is TGTGCCAGCAGCCAAGATCTCGGGGGGCAAGGAGCTTTCTTT. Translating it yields CASSQDLGGQGAFF.